The 14 T cell receptor beta chains listed next were all sequenced from one sample in a study of beta chain features in type 1 diabetes. The investigators reverse transcribed all of the isolated RNA, so they sequenced expressed TCRB transcripts. Assay used: immunoSEQ multiplex PCR; TCRdb lists only in-frame clones, some missing. The sample has over 120,000 clones; 8.5% to 12% are singletons. Sequencing input: naive CD4+ T cells from blood. The receptors originated from a man younger than 30 in good health.

The CDR3 sequence: CASSHGTGGFFSYEQYF. The CDR3 DNA is TGTGCCAGCAGCCACGGGACAGGGGGTTTCTTCTCCTACGAGCAGTACTTC. V usage is TRBV5-5 and J usage is TRBJ2-7, with TRBD1 identical over 11 bases. Germline V lookup: CDR1 SGHKS, CDR2 YYEKEE (reference sequence). V lost 4 bases and J lost 0; bases outside the gene matches: 9. There are 17 residues in the CDR3.

This rearrangement joins TRBV11-2 to TRBJ2-2; TRBD2 agrees at 7 bases. V shed 5 bases and J 0 bases; nucleotides not matched to a gene: 3. Germline V gene data show CDR1 as SGHAT and CDR2 as FQNNGV. The CDR3 has 15 amino acids. The CDR3 nucleotides are TGTGCCAGCAGCCACGGACTAGCGAACACCGGGGAGCTGTTTTTT. This gives the protein CASSHGLANTGELFF.

The chain is built from TRBV5-1 and TRBJ2-5, with 7 positions matching TRBD1. J gave up 2 bases and V 5 bases, and 9 bases lay outside the gene matches. In germline, CDR1 is SGHRS, CDR2 YFSETQ. This CDR3 region has 15 residues. CDR3 region: CASRRDQGEQETQYF. The CDR3 bases are TGCGCCAGCAGAAGAGATCAGGGGGAACAAGAGACCCAGTACTTC.

A few counts support this clone. The V gene is TRBV10-3, the J gene TRBJ2-7, with 8 bases that match TRBD2. Germline V lookup: CDR1 ENHRY, CDR2 SYGVKD. CDR3 length: 17 amino acids. The trim removed 2 bases at V and 5 bases at J, leaving 14 bases unmatched. The CDR3 is CAISEAEDAGGTHEQYF. CDR3 DNA: TGTGCCATCAGTGAGGCGGAGGACGCGGGGGGTACCCACGAGCAGTACTTC.

This clone has a handful of counts. The chain employs TRBV19 and TRBJ1-5, with a weak D call TRBD1 (6 bases). V was pared by 4 bases and J by 6 bases, with 13 bases between. CDR3 length equals 14 residues. From germline, CDR1 is LNHDA and CDR2 SQIVND (reference sequence). This CDR3 reads CASSTNREGQPQHF. CDR3 bases: TGTGCCAGTAGTACCAACAGGGAGGGTCAGCCCCAGCATTTT.

This clone was picked up a small number of times. This rearrangement joins TRBV27 to TRBJ2-1, with 9 bases identical to TRBD2. The V gene's germline CDR1 is MNHEY and CDR2 SMNVEV (reference sequence). Germline trimming cut 5 bases from V and 1 base from J; bases unmatched to any gene: 6. The CDR3 sequence is 16 residues long. CDR3 DNA sequence: TGTGCCAGCAGTCGCGGGGGGGGCCAGTCCTACAATGAGCAGTTCTTC. This gives the protein CASSRGGGQSYNEQFF.

Comment on this clone: Other DNA variants within this sample encode the same CDR3. This chain connects TRBV7-3 to TRBJ2-7; 9 bases are a match to TRBD2. Unmatched junction bases numbered 5, after V lost 1 base and J lost 4 bases. The CDR3 runs to 15 residues. Per the germline V gene, CDR1 is SGHTA and CDR2 is FQGTGA. CDR3 bases: TGTGCCAGCAGCTTAAAGGCGGGGGGGAGTTACGAGCAGTACTTC. This encodes CASSLKAGGSYEQYF.

J is TRBJ1-4 and V is TRBV5-4, with 7 bases fitting TRBD1. Germline CDR1 is SGHNT and CDR2 is YYREEE (reference sequence). Trimming took 4 bases from V and 4 from J; bases not matched to a gene: 4. This CDR3 is 14 amino acids long. The CDR3 DNA follows: TGTGCCAGCAGCACGGGACAGCTTAATGAAAAACTGTTTTTT. Translated: CASSTGQLNEKLFF.

V usage is TRBV5-1 and J usage is TRBJ2-1; 9 bases line up with TRBD2. The CDR3 length is 13 residues. V shed 7 bases and J 4 bases; nucleotides not matched to a gene: 3. The germline V gene encodes CDR1 SGHRS and CDR2 YFSETQ. CDR3 sequence: CASGGGAYNEQFF. The CDR3, as DNA: TGCGCCAGCGGCGGGGGGGCTTACAATGAGCAGTTCTTC.

This clone has a handful of counts. One junction end does not reproduce the germline sequence, and a read error may be involved. Other DNA sequences in this specimen translate into the identical CDR3. V gene TRBV18 combines with J gene TRBJ2-5, with D tentatively TRBD2 (6 bases). In germline, CDR1 is KGHSH, CDR2 LQKENI. The CDR3 runs to 13 residues. This CDR3 reads CASSRGDQETQYF. CDR3 nucleotides: TGCGCCAGCTCACGCGGGGACCAAGAGACCCAGTACTTC.

V and J are TRBV18 and TRBJ2-1, with D possibly matching TRBD2 (7 bases). The germline V gene has CDR1 KGHSH and CDR2 LQKENI. V lost 3 bases and J 4 bases, leaving 16 bases between the germline ends. CDR3 length: 16 residues. CDR3 in DNA: TGTGCCAGCTCACCGGGGGGGGCGACGGTTTACAATGAGCAGTTCTTC. Translated: CASSPGGATVYNEQFF.

This chain joins TRBV18 and TRBJ2-1; 7 bases align to TRBD1. The CDR3 covers 13 residues. The trim removed 5 bases at V and 2 bases at J, leaving 0 bases unmatched. In germline, CDR1 is KGHSH, CDR2 LQKENI. The DNA for the CDR3 is TGTGCCAGCTCAGGGACAGCCTACAATGAGCAGTTCTTC. It translates to CASSGTAYNEQFF.

The gene calls are TRBV25-1 and TRBJ1-4; D call uncertain. This CDR3 region has 11 residues. CDR1 is MGHDK, CDR2 SYGVNS, per germline. V was cut by 4 bases and J by 6 bases, with 3 bases left in between. The DNA of the CDR3 is TGTGCCAGCAGTGTCTATGAAAAACTGTTTTTT. This encodes CASSVYEKLFF.

This clone was detected a few times. This chain connects TRBV19 to TRBJ2-1, with 9 positions matching TRBD1. Per the germline V gene, CDR1 is LNHDA and CDR2 is SQIVND (reference sequence). The CDR3 is 16 residues long. Unmatched junction bases numbered 12, after V lost 5 bases and J lost 7 bases. CDR3 bases: TGTGCCAGTAGTGCCACCGGGACAGGGCGACGAAATGAGCAGTTCTTC. Protein: CASSATGTGRRNEQFF.